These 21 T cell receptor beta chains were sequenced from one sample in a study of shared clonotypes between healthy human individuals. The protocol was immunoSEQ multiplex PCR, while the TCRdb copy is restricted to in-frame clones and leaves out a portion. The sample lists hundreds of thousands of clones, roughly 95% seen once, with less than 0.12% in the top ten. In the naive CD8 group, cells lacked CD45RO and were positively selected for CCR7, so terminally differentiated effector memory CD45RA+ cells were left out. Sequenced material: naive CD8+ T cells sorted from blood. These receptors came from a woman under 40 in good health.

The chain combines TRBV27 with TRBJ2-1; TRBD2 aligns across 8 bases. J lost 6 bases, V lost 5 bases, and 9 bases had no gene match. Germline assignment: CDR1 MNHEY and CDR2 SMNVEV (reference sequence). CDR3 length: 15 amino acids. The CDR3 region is CASSPYSGTSNEQFF. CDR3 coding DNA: TGTGCCAGCAGTCCATATTCCGGGACTAGCAATGAGCAGTTCTTC.

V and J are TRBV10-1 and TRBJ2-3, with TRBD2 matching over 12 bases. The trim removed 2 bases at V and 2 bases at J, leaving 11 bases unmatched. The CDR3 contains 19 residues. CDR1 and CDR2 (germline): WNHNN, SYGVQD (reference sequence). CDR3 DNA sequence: TGCGCCAGCAGTGAGCTAGCGGGAGGGCCTGGGGCCCACACAGATACGCAGTATTTT. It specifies CASSELAGGPGAHTDTQYF.

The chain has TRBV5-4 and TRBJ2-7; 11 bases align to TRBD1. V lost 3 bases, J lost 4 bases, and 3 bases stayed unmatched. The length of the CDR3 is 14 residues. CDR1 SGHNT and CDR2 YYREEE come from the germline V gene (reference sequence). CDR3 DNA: TGTGCCAGCAGCTACCGGGACAGGGGGTACGAGCAGTACTTC. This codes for CASSYRDRGYEQYF.

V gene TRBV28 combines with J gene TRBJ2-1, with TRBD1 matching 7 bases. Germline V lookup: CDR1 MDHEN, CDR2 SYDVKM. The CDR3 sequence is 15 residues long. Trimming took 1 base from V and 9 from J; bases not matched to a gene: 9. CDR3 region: CASSLSPGPGGEQFF. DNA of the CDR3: TGTGCCAGCAGTTTATCCCCCGGGCCAGGGGGTGAGCAGTTCTTC.

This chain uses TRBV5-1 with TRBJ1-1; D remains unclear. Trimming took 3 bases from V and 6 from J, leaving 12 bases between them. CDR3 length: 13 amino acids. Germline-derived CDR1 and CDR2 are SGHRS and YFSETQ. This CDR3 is CASSWMGGAEAFF. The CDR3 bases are TGCGCCAGCAGCTGGATGGGAGGCGCTGAAGCTTTCTTT.

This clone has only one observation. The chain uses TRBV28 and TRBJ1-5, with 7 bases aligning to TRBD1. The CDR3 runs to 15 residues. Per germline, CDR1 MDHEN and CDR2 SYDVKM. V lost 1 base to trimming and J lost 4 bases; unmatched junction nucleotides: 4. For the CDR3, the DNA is TGTGCCAGCAGTTTATTTGACAGGGCGAATCAGCCCCAGCATTTT. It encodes CASSLFDRANQPQHF.

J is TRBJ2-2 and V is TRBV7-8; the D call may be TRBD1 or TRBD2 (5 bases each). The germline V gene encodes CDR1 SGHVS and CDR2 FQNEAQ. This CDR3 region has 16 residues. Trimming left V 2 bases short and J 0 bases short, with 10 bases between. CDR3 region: CASSLRWGSNTGELFF. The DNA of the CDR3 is TGTGCCAGCAGCTTACGGTGGGGGTCGAACACCGGGGAGCTGTTTTTT. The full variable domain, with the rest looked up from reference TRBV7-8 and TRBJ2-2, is GAGVSQSPRYKVAKRGQDVALRCDPISGHVSLFWYQQALGQGPEFLTYFQNEAQLDKSGLPSDRFFAERPEGSVSTLKIQRTQQEDSAVYLCASSLRWGSNTGELFFGEGSRLTVL.

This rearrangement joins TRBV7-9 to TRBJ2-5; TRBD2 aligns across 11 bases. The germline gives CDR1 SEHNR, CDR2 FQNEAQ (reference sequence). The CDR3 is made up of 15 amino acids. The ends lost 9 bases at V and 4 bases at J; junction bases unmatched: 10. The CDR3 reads CASGVAGGPRETQYF. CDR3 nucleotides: TGTGCCAGTGGAGTAGCGGGAGGGCCGAGAGAGACCCAGTACTTC.

The CDR3 DNA reads TGTGCCTGGGAAACCTGGGGGGGAGGTGCAGATACGCAGTATTTT. Its protein product is CAWETWGGGADTQYF. The chain couples TRBV30 to TRBJ2-3; TRBD2 aligns across 7 bases. After removal of 5 bases from V and 4 bases from J, the junction contained 12 bases not matched to a gene. CDR3 length: 15 residues. Germline V lookup: CDR1 GTSNPN, CDR2 SVGIG (reference sequence).

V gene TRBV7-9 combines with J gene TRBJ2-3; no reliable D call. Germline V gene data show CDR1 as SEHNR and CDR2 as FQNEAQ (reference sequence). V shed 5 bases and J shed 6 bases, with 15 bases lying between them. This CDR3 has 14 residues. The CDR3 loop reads CASSPTLQLDTQYF. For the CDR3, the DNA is TGTGCCAGCAGCCCCACCCTGCAATTGGATACGCAGTATTTT.

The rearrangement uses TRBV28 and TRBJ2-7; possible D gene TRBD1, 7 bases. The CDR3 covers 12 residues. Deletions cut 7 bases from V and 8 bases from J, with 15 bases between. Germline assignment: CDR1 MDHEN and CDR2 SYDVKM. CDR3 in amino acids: CASTPAGGQQYF. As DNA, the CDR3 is TGTGCCAGCACCCCTGCAGGGGGGCAGCAGTACTTC.

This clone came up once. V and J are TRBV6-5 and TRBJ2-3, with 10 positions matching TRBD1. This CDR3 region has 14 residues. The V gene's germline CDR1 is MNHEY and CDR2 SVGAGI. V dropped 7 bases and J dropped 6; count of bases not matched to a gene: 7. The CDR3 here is CASTETGGLDTQYF. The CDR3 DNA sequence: TGTGCCAGCACCGAGACAGGGGGCCTGGATACGCAGTATTTT.

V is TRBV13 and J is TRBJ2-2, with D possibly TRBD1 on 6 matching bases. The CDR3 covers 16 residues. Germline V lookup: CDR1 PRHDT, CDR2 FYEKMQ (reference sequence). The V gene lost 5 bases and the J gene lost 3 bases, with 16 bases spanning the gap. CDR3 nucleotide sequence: TGTGCCAGCAGCACTAGACCGGGACATCACACCGGGGAGCTGTTTTTT. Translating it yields CASSTRPGHHTGELFF.

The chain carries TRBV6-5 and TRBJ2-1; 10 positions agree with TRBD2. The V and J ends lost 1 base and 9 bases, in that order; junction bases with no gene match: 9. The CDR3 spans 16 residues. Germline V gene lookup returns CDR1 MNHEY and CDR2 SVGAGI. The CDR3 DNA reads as TGTGCCAGCAGTTACTACCCAGCGGGAGGGCCCGGTGAGCAGTTCTTC. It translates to CASSYYPAGGPGEQFF.

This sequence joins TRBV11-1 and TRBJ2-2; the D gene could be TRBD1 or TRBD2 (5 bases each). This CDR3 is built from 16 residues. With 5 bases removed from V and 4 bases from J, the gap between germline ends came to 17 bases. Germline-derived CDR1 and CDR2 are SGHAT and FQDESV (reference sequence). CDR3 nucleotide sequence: TGTGCCAGCAGCCCCCACCGAGGGGAAGTCACCGGGGAGCTGTTTTTT. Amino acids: CASSPHRGEVTGELFF.

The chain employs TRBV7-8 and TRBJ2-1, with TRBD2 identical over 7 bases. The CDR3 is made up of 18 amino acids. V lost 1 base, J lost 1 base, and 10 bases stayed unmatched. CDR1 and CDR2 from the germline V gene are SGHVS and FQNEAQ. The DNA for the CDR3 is TGTGCCAGCAGCTTAGTGGCGGGAGAGGGAAGATCCTACAATGAGCAGTTCTTC. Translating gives CASSLVAGEGRSYNEQFF.

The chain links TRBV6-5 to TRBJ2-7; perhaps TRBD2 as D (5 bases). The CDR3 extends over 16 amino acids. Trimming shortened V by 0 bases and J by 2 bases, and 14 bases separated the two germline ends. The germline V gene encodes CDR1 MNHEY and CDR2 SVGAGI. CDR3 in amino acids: CASSYSIGQRPYEQYF. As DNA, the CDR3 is TGTGCCAGCAGTTACTCGATAGGCCAGCGGCCCTACGAGCAGTACTTC.

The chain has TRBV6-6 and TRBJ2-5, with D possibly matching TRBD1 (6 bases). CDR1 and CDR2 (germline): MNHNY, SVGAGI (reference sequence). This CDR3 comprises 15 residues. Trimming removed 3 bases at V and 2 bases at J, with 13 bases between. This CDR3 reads CASSYGQGWQETQYF. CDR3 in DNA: TGTGCCAGCAGTTATGGGCAGGGGTGGCAAGAGACCCAGTACTTC.

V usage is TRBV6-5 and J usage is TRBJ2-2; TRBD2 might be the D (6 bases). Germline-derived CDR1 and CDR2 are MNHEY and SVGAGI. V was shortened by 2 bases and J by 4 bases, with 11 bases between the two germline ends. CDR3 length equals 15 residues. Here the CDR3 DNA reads TGTGCCAGCAGTTACGGGGGAGCGGGCACCGGGGAGCTGTTTTTT. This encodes CASSYGGAGTGELFF.

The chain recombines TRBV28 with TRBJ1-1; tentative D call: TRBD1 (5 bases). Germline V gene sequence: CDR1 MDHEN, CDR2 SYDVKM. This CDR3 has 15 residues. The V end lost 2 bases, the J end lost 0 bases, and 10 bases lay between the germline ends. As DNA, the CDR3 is TGTGCCAGCAGTTTAAGGGGCTACATGAACACTGAAGCTTTCTTT. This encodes CASSLRGYMNTEAFF.

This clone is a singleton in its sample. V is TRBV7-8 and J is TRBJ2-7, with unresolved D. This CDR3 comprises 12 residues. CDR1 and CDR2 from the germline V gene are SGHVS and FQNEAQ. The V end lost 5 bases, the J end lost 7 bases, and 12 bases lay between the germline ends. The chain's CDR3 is CASSPLEVEQYF. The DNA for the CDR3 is TGTGCCAGCAGCCCATTGGAAGTGGAGCAGTACTTC. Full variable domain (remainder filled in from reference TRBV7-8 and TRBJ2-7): GAGVSQSPRYKVAKRGQDVALRCDPISGHVSLFWYQQALGQGPEFLTYFQNEAQLDKSGLPSDRFFAERPEGSVSTLKIQRTQQEDSAVYLCASSPLEVEQYFGPGTRLTVT.